Listed below are T cell receptor beta chains from one sample, sequenced in a study of T cell changes during pregnancy in multiple sclerosis. TCRdb keeps only in-frame clones here, not all; method: immunoSEQ multiplex PCR. The data contain under 55,000 clones, roughly 93% of them seen just once; the ten biggest clones take up around 1.9%. The sample was peripheral blood, taken in the second trimester of pregnancy. The source is a female donor with multiple sclerosis, enrolled in a pregnancy study. CDR3s include the opening cysteine and the closing phenylalanine or tryptophan. Fields, in order: D gene, clone size, V gene, J gene, CDR3 DNA, CDR3 protein. The D gene is left open where the match is weak. Only part of the rows carry a size: once, few, many, or a class if the clone is expanded.

TRBD1	-	TRBV7-3	TRBJ2-1	TGTGCCAGCAGCTACCGAAAAGGACAGGGGCCCTACAATGAGCAGTTCTTC	CASSYRKGQGPYNEQFF
TRBD1	-	TRBV5-8	TRBJ2-3	TGTGCCAGCAGCCCAGGGACAGGGCGGCCGACAGATACGCAGTATTTT	CASSPGTGRPTDTQYF
TRBD1	-	TRBV6-1	TRBJ2-7	TGTGCCAGCAGTGAAGGGGACAGTACCTACGAGCAGTACTTC	CASSEGDSTYEQYF
TRBD1	-	TRBV7-2	TRBJ1-1	TGTGCCAGCAGCTGGACAGGGGGTTTGGGGACTGAAGCTTTCTTT	CASSWTGGLGTEAFF
-	-	TRBV13	TRBJ1-2	TGTGCCAGCAGCTTAGGGATTCAGGGCTACACCTTC	CASSLGIQGYTF
TRBD1	-	TRBV5-1	TRBJ2-2	TGCGCCAGCCCGGACAGGTCTTCCACCGGGGAGCTGTTTTTT	CASPDRSSTGELFF
-	-	TRBV27	TRBJ2-3	TGTGCCAGCAGTCTTAGGACTACCACGTTCACAGATACGCAGTATTTT	CASSLRTTTFTDTQYF
TRBD2	once	TRBV7-9	TRBJ2-1	TGTGCCAGCAGCCTACCCTTAGGGACTAGCGGGAGCGATGAGCAGTTCTTC	CASSLPLGTSGSDEQFF
-	few	TRBV4-3	TRBJ1-1	TGCGCCAGCAGCCCGGGGGGCACTGAAGCTTTCTTT	CASSPGGTEAFF
-	-	TRBV6-6	TRBJ2-7	TGTGCCAGCAGTTATTTTGCGGGACCGGGCGAGCAGTACTTC	CASSYFAGPGEQYF
TRBD1	-	TRBV19	TRBJ1-1	TGTGCCAGTAGTTCACAGGGGATGAACACTGAAGCTTTCTTT	CASSSQGMNTEAFF
TRBD2	-	TRBV27	TRBJ2-1	TGTGCCAGCAGCCCCCGGGGCGGGAGGCCCTTCGACAATGAGCAGTTCTTC	CASSPRGGRPFDNEQFF
TRBD2	-	TRBV9	TRBJ2-2	TGTGCCAGCAGCCCCGCGCTAGCGGGAGCGAGGACCGGGGAGCTGTTTTTT	CASSPALAGARTGELFF
-	-	TRBV5-4	TRBJ2-1	TGTGCCAGCAGCTTGGCCTGGAGCGGATCATCCTACAATGAGCAGTTCTTC	CASSLAWSGSSYNEQFF
TRBD1	-	TRBV7-6	TRBJ1-5	TGTGCCAGCAGCTCCGGACAGGGATGGGAGGATCAGCCCCAGCATTTT	CASSSGQGWEDQPQHF
TRBD2	-	TRBV6-5	TRBJ2-5	TGTGCCAGCAGTAAAGGGCGGGGACTAGGAGAGACCCAGTACTTC	CASSKGRGLGETQYF
-	-	TRBV2	TRBJ2-3	TGTGCCAGCAGTGAAGAGAGCAGGTCAGATACGCAGTATTTT	CASSEESRSDTQYF
-	-	TRBV27	TRBJ1-1	TGTGCCAGCAGTTTGAAGGGGGTAGGCACTGAAGCTTTCTTT	CASSLKGVGTEAFF
-	-	TRBV27	TRBJ2-4	TGTGCCAGCAGTTTGTCTGCCAAAAACATTCAGTACTTC	CASSLSAKNIQYF
TRBD2	-	TRBV6-5	TRBJ2-1	TGTGCCAGCAGTTTATTCCGACTAGCTCACCTCAATGAGCAGTTCTTC	CASSLFRLAHLNEQFF
TRBD1	-	TRBV12-5	TRBJ2-5	TGTGCTAGTGGTCAATGGACAGGGGGCGAAGAGACCCAGTACTTC	CASGQWTGGEETQYF
-	-	TRBV7-3	TRBJ2-7	TGTGCCAGCAGCTCCCTGAGTCCCGAGCAGTACTTC	CASSSLSPEQYF
TRBD2	-	TRBV27	TRBJ2-3	TGTGCCAGCAGTTACCGACTAGCGGGAGGGCCGGATACGCAGTATTTT	CASSYRLAGGPDTQYF
-	once	TRBV7-9	TRBJ1-2	TGTGCCAGCAGCTTAGCTAGCCCGGTCAGTGGCTACACCTTC	CASSLASPVSGYTF
-	-	TRBV2	TRBJ2-1	TGTGCCAGCAAGCAGCGTAGCTCCTACAATGAGCAGTTCTTC	CASKQRSSYNEQFF
-	once	TRBV28	TRBJ2-1	TGTGCCAGCAGCCGATTGGTGGCGGCTTCCTACAATGAGCAGTTCTTC	CASSRLVAASYNEQFF
TRBD2	-	TRBV28	TRBJ2-5	TGTGCCAGCAGTTTTTTGGCGGGAGTGGAGACCCAGTACTTC	CASSFLAGVETQYF
-	-	TRBV9	TRBJ2-7	TGTGCCAGCAGCCCCCCGGGTTCTGGCTACGAGCAGTACTTC	CASSPPGSGYEQYF
TRBD2	-	TRBV27	TRBJ2-2	TGTGCCAGCAGGGGACTAGTTCCCGGGGAGCTGTTTTTT	CASRGLVPGELFF
TRBD1	-	TRBV7-9	TRBJ1-4	TGTGCCAGCAGGCCTCAGGCTGCGACAGGGAACGGGGAAAAACTGTTTTTT	CASRPQAATGNGEKLFF
-	-	TRBV5-1	TRBJ2-4	TGCGCCAGCAGCTTGAAGGCTAGTATGCACATTCAGTACTTC	CASSLKASMHIQYF
TRBD1	-	TRBV7-2	TRBJ2-7	TGTGCCAGCAGCCAGGGGGGACAGGGGTTTTCGCCCTACGAGCAGTACTTC	CASSQGGQGFSPYEQYF
-	-	TRBV28	TRBJ1-2	TGTGCCAGCAAAGGACAGTCGCGCCAACTCTACACCTTC	CASKGQSRQLYTF
TRBD2	-	TRBV9	TRBJ2-5	TGTGCCAGCAGCGACGGGGGGGGGAACCAAGAGACCCAGTACTTC	CASSDGGGNQETQYF
TRBD1	once	TRBV28	TRBJ2-7	TGTGCCAGCAGTTTTCTTGGGACAGACGAGCAGTACTTC	CASSFLGTDEQYF